Shown below are 4 T cell receptor beta chains from a single sample sequenced in a study of CD8 T cells in Susac syndrome. RNA, at roughly 0.45 to 1 ug, was reverse transcribed with random hexamers. TCRdb fed the immunoSEQ multiplex PCR reads into MiXCR, producing one record per CDR3 protein. The sample lists about 60,000 distinct CDR3 sequences, around nine tenths occurring once. Input material: CD8+ T cells from PBMCs. The source is a human donor in good health.

This chain links TRBV5-1 with TRBJ1-3, with TRBD1 matching over 8 bases. Trimming removed 4 bases from V and 3 bases from J; junction bases left unmatched: 0. Germline CDR1 SGHRS, CDR2 YFSETQ. This CDR3 has 13 residues. The CDR3 sequence is CASSDRGGNTIYF. The CDR3 nucleotides read TGCGCCAGCAGCGACAGGGGTGGAAACACCATATATTTT.

The genes are TRBV29-1 and TRBJ1-2; unclear D gene. Germline lookup yields CDR1 SQVTM and CDR2 ANQGSEA. The V and J ends lost 4 bases and 5 bases respectively, with 11 bases between them. The CDR3 extends over 12 amino acids. CDR3 in amino acids: CSVAAGSYGYTF. The CDR3 DNA reads TGCAGCGTTGCGGCAGGTTCGTATGGCTACACCTTC.

This sequence joins TRBV15 and TRBJ1-6; possible D gene TRBD1, 5 bases. Germline V CDR1 and CDR2: LNHNV, YYDKDF (reference sequence). The V gene lost 1 base and the J gene lost 3 bases, with 10 bases spanning the gap. This CDR3 has 16 residues. CDR3 sequence (DNA): TGTGCCACCAGCAGAGTCGGGACGGACTATAATTCACCCCTCCACTTT. Residues: CATSRVGTDYNSPLHF.

The CDR3 DNA sequence: TGCGCCAGCAGCTTCCAGGGCACAGATACGCAGTATTTT. Residues: CASSFQGTDTQYF. The chain is built from TRBV5-1 and TRBJ2-3; no firm D call. CDR1 and CDR2 from the germline V gene are SGHRS and YFSETQ. The CDR3 consists of 13 residues. The germline V and J ends were trimmed by 2 bases and 1 base, with 5 bases remaining between them.